Shown below are 32 T cell receptor beta chains from a single sample sequenced in a study of T cells in Graves' hyperthyroidism and ophthalmopathy. Amplified TCR beta CDR3 regions derived from RNA transcripts. A first-round RT-PCR of the TCR CDR3 used the HTBI primer set. From the multiplex PCR reads, TCRdb called clonotypes with MiXCR, one entry per CDR3 protein. The table lists about 400,000 distinct CDR3 sequences, about 15% of them singletons, with 30% to 35% in the top ten. The sequenced sample consisted of blood. The receptors originated from a woman aged 30 to 39 with Graves' hyperthyroidism.

The genes are TRBV12-3 or TRBV12-4 and TRBJ1-1, with 12 bases lining up with TRBD1. Trimming at V came to 5 bases and at J to 5 bases, leaving 6 bases not matched to a gene. CDR3 length: 15 amino acids. CDR3 in DNA: TGTGCCAGCAGTGGATGGGACAGGGGGCGGACTGAAGCTTTCTTT. Protein sequence: CASSGWDRGRTEAFF.

The chain carries TRBV6-2 or TRBV6-3 and TRBJ2-3; 7 positions match TRBD2. Germline CDR1 is MNHEY and CDR2 is SVGEGT. After removal of 11 bases from V and 8 bases from J, the junction contained 13 bases not matched to a gene. The CDR3 loop spans 13 amino acids. The CDR3 sequence: CASSMLREATQYF. The CDR3 DNA follows: TGTGCCTCGAGCATGCTCCGGGAGGCTACGCAGTATTTT.

Details on this clonotype: Being one base from a much bigger clone, this may be a read error. The chain is built from TRBV28 and TRBJ2-7; D is possibly TRBD1 or TRBD2 (6 bases each). The germline CDR1 and CDR2 sequences are MDHEN and SYDVKM. V was trimmed by 3 bases and J by 4 bases, leaving 16 bases between them. CDR3 length: 15 residues. The CDR3 reads CASSFWGPGAYEQYF. DNA for the CDR3: TGTGCCAGCAGTTTTTGGGGACCGGGGGCTTACGAGCAGTACTTC.

This clonotype showed up many times. CDR3 residues: CASRSGTSGSGTDTQYF. CDR3 in DNA: TGTGCCAGCAGATCCGGGACTAGCGGGAGTGGTACAGATACGCAGTATTTT. V is TRBV12-3 or TRBV12-4 and J is TRBJ2-3; 14 bases are a match to TRBD2. The junction had 8 bases not matched to a gene; V was cut back by 6 bases and J by 3 bases. The CDR3 is made up of 17 amino acids.

The rearrangement links TRBV7-9 to TRBJ2-7; no reliable D call. Germline loops: CDR1 SEHNR, CDR2 FQNEAQ (reference sequence). The CDR3 has 14 amino acids. V dropped 7 bases and J dropped 0 bases, with 13 bases sitting between them. Written as DNA, the CDR3 is TGTGCCAGCACCATAGGGCAGCTCTCCTACGAGCAGTACTTC. Residues: CASTIGQLSYEQYF.

This chain connects TRBV27 to TRBJ2-1, with TRBD2 identical over 9 bases. V gave up 4 bases and J gave up 5 bases; unmatched junction bases: 9. This CDR3 comprises 16 residues. Germline V gene lookup returns CDR1 MNHEY and CDR2 SMNVEV (reference sequence). CDR3 sequence (DNA): TGTGCCAGCAGTTCCCCGGCTAGCGGGATTAACAATGAGCAGTTCTTC. Translated: CASSSPASGINNEQFF.

This clonotype has just one count. The rearrangement uses TRBV15 and TRBJ1-3, with D unclear. The germline V gene has CDR1 LNHNV and CDR2 YYDKDF (reference sequence). The V gene lost 1 base and the J gene lost 6 bases, with 13 bases spanning the gap. The CDR3 spans 15 residues. This chain's CDR3 is CATSRGLETLNTIYF. CDR3 in DNA: TGTGCCACCAGCAGAGGGTTGGAGACTCTAAACACCATATATTTT.

A remark on this clonotype: It may be a read error: a sequence one base away is much more abundant. This chain joins TRBV7-9 and TRBJ1-5; D unclear. CDR1 and CDR2 (germline): SEHNR, FQNEAQ (reference sequence). Deletions cut 5 bases from V and 4 bases from J, with 6 bases between. The CDR3 runs to 12 residues. This CDR3 is CASSDGNQPQHF. The CDR3 nucleotides read TGTGCCAGCAGCGACGGAAATCAGCCCCAGCATTTT.

This clonotype was counted ten times or more. The rearrangement joins TRBV7-9 to TRBJ2-1, with 11 bases aligning to TRBD2. Germline V gene data show CDR1 as SEHNR and CDR2 as FQNEAQ (reference sequence). The V and J ends lost 0 bases and 7 bases, in that order; junction bases with no gene match: 5. This CDR3 is 16 amino acids long. The CDR3 nucleotides are TGTGCCAGCAGCTTAGCGCGGGGACTAGCGGAAAATGAGCAGTTCTTC. Translation: CASSLARGLAENEQFF.

This clonotype was recorded many times. The rearrangement uses TRBV7-8 and TRBJ1-1, with TRBD1 matching over 7 bases. V was pared by 0 bases and J by 8 bases, with 9 bases of the junction left unmatched. The CDR3 is 15 amino acids. CDR1 SGHVS and CDR2 FQNEAQ come from the germline V gene. The DNA of the CDR3 is TGTGCCAGCAGCTTAGCGCGGGGTAGGGGGCCCGAAGCTTTCTTT. Residues: CASSLARGRGPEAFF.

Many counts were recorded for this clonotype. This chain connects TRBV2 to TRBJ1-5; possibly TRBD1 for D (6 bases). Germline CDR1 and CDR2: SNHLY and FYNNEI. Trimming took off 6 bases at V and 4 bases at J, with 10 bases between the two ends. The CDR3 consists of 13 residues. Here the CDR3 DNA reads TGTGCCAGCAGACAGGGTTGGAATCAGCCCCAGCATTTT. It yields the protein CASRQGWNQPQHF.

The table lists this clonotype with many counts. V is TRBV6-1 and J is TRBJ1-1, with D unresolved. Germline loops: CDR1 MNHNS, CDR2 SASEGT. Trimming stripped 1 base from V and 7 bases from J, with 10 bases between. CDR3 length equals 13 residues. CDR3 sequence (DNA): TGTGCCAGCAGTGAAGTTTACACCAGTGAAGCTTTCTTT. This codes for CASSEVYTSEAFF.

The V and J genes are TRBV24-1 and TRBJ2-7; weak D call: TRBD2 (5 bases). Germline V lookup: CDR1 KGHDR, CDR2 SFDVKD. The CDR3 runs 14 residues. Trimming removed 4 bases at V and 7 bases at J, with 16 bases between. The CDR3 loop reads CATSDPRRAVEQYF. CDR3 nucleotide sequence: TGTGCCACCAGTGACCCCCGGCGGGCGGTTGAGCAGTACTTC.

This clonotype has at least ten counts. This rearrangement joins TRBV28 to TRBJ1-2, with D maybe TRBD1 (5 bases). CDR3 length: 12 residues. The germline V and J ends were trimmed by 7 bases and 4 bases, with 10 bases remaining between them. Germline V gene sequence: CDR1 MDHEN, CDR2 SYDVKM. The CDR3 sequence is CASTQGSYGYTF. The CDR3, as DNA: TGTGCCAGCACCCAGGGAAGCTATGGCTACACCTTC.

This clonotype was seen at least ten times. V gene TRBV7-2 combines with J gene TRBJ1-2, with a weak D call TRBD1 (6 bases). The germline V and J ends were trimmed by 4 bases and 4 bases, with 16 bases remaining between them. Germline CDR1 and CDR2: SGHTA and FQGNSA. The CDR3 extends over 15 amino acids. CDR3 nucleotides: TGTGCCAGCAGCTCTAAAGGGGGGCGTAGCTATGGCTACACCTTC. It codes for CASSSKGGRSYGYTF.

This chain uses TRBV19 with TRBJ1-6; D possibly corresponds to TRBD1 (6 bases). Germline V gene lookup returns CDR1 LNHDA and CDR2 SQIVND (reference sequence). The V and J ends lost 8 bases and 0 bases respectively, with 14 bases between them. This CDR3 comprises 16 residues. CDR3 in DNA: TGTGCCAGTTCTCGAGACAGGAGCTCCTATAATTCACCCCTCCACTTT. Residues: CASSRDRSSYNSPLHF.

Many counts were recorded for this clonotype. The chain combines TRBV27 with TRBJ2-7, with D possibly matching TRBD2 (6 bases). This CDR3 is 15 amino acids long. Per germline, CDR1 MNHEY and CDR2 SMNVEV (reference sequence). V was shortened by 4 bases and J by 0 bases, with 13 bases between the two germline ends. The DNA of the CDR3 is TGTGCCAGCAGTTCCGGGAGTGCGGGCTCCTACGAGCAGTACTTC. Translating gives CASSSGSAGSYEQYF.

The table lists this clonotype with a few counts. The chain links TRBV4-2 to TRBJ1-1; 10 nucleotides match TRBD1. V lost 3 bases to trimming and J lost 0 bases; unmatched junction nucleotides: 4. The CDR3 loop spans 16 amino acids. Germline CDR1 is LGHNA and CDR2 is YNFKEQ. The CDR3 loop reads CASSHPGTGVNTEAFF. The CDR3 nucleotides read TGTGCCAGCAGCCACCCCGGGACAGGGGTGAACACTGAAGCTTTCTTT.

The chain has TRBV20-1 and TRBJ1-1, with a weak D call TRBD1 (6 bases). With 5 bases removed from V and 0 bases from J, the gap between germline ends came to 19 bases. The CDR3 consists of 16 residues. Germline CDR1 DFQATT, CDR2 SNEGSKA (reference sequence). The CDR3 loop is CSAPYNTGTMNTEAFF. The CDR3 DNA is TGCAGTGCTCCGTATAATACAGGGACAATGAACACTGAAGCTTTCTTT.

This clonotype was detected many times. The chain couples TRBV12-3 or TRBV12-4 to TRBJ1-4; 9 bases agree with TRBD1. V gave up 8 bases and J gave up 8 bases; unmatched junction bases: 12. CDR3 length: 15 residues. The CDR3 DNA reads as TGTGCCAGCGCAACCCTCGGGACAGGGCGCGAAAAACTGTTTTTT. The encoded protein is CASATLGTGREKLFF.

This sequence joins TRBV28 and TRBJ2-3; TRBD2 matches at 7 bases. CDR3 length: 14 residues. Trimming removed 2 bases from V and 4 bases from J; junction bases left unmatched: 3. The germline V gene encodes CDR1 MDHEN and CDR2 SYDVKM. Here the CDR3 DNA reads TGTGCCAGCAGTTTAGCGGGAGTCCCAGATACGCAGTATTTT. Amino acid sequence: CASSLAGVPDTQYF.

Remarks on this clonotype: With a much larger clone just one base away, this may be a read error. The chain has TRBV20-1 and TRBJ2-7, with 8 bases fitting TRBD1. Germline trimming cut 4 bases from V and 6 bases from J; bases unmatched to any gene: 11. CDR1 is DFQATT, CDR2 SNEGSKA, per germline (reference sequence). This CDR3 contains 14 residues. CDR3 coding DNA: TGCAGTGCTAATATCGGACAGGGTGCCTGCGAGCAGTACTTC. This encodes CSANIGQGACEQYF.

The genes are TRBV12-5 and TRBJ2-7, with D possibly matching TRBD2 (6 bases). This CDR3 is built from 16 residues. CDR1 is LGHNT and CDR2 is FRNRAP in the germline V gene. V was trimmed by 5 bases and J by 0 bases, leaving 17 bases between them. CDR3 in amino acids: CASGPLAAPHSYEQYF. CDR3 nucleotide sequence: TGTGCTAGTGGTCCCTTAGCGGCCCCGCACTCCTACGAGCAGTACTTC.

The chain couples TRBV10-3 to TRBJ2-1, with 10 bases aligning to TRBD2. V was clipped by 6 bases and J by 9 bases; unmatched bases: 8. The CDR3 contains 14 residues. The germline gives CDR1 ENHRY, CDR2 SYGVKD. The CDR3: CAISLGTSAGEQFF. The CDR3 coding sequence is TGTGCCATCAGCCTCGGGACTAGCGCGGGTGAGCAGTTCTTC.

This clonotype was seen more than once but under ten times. CDR3 DNA sequence: TGTGCCAGCAGCGTTGGTCGGAGAGCGCCCTACAATGAGCAGTTCTTC. Amino acids: CASSVGRRAPYNEQFF. The chain employs TRBV9 and TRBJ2-1; the D is unclear. Looked up from germline, CDR1 is SGDLS and CDR2 is YYNGEE. This CDR3 contains 16 residues. V lost 2 bases and J lost 2, with 14 bases in between.

This clonotype came up a few times. The rearrangement uses TRBV29-1 and TRBJ1-4; TRBD1 aligns across 7 bases. The CDR3 loop spans 13 amino acids. Germline V gives CDR1 SQVTM, CDR2 ANQGSEA. J gave up 2 bases and V 7 bases, and 4 bases lay outside the gene matches. The CDR3 region is CSAQQGTNEKLFF. The CDR3 region has the DNA TGCAGCGCCCAACAGGGGACTAATGAAAAACTGTTTTTT. Using reference TRBV29-1 and TRBJ1-4 for the parts outside the CDR3, the full variable domain is SAVISQKPSRDICQRGTSLTIQCQVDSQVTMMFWYRQQPGQSLTLIATANQGSEATYESGFVIDKFPISRPNLTFSTLTVSNMSPEDSSIYLCSAQQGTNEKLFFGSGTQLSVL.

The genes are TRBV5-1 and TRBJ1-1; 9 bases match TRBD1. Germline CDR1 is SGHRS and CDR2 is YFSETQ. Trimming removed 0 bases from V and 4 bases from J; junction bases left unmatched: 7. This CDR3 region has 16 residues. DNA for the CDR3: TGCGCCAGCAGCTTGGTCCCTACAGGGGGCGGCACTGAAGCTTTCTTT. This sequence encodes CASSLVPTGGGTEAFF.

This chain joins TRBV20-1 and TRBJ2-3; 10 bases match TRBD1. In germline, CDR1 is DFQATT, CDR2 SNEGSKA (reference sequence). Trimming cost V 2 bases and J 5 bases; bases outside gene matches: 4. This CDR3 contains 14 residues. The chain's CDR3 is CSARRTGGIDTQYF. The CDR3 region has the DNA TGCAGTGCTAGAAGGACAGGGGGTATAGATACGCAGTATTTT.

The chain links TRBV10-1 to TRBJ1-1; TRBD1 aligns across 8 bases. CDR3 length: 15 amino acids. Trimming cost V 2 bases and J 3 bases; bases outside gene matches: 5. The V gene's germline CDR1 is WNHNN and CDR2 SYGVQD (reference sequence). In DNA, the CDR3 is TGCGCCAGCAGTGAGCCTGGACAGGGAGACACTGAAGCTTTCTTT. This translates into CASSEPGQGDTEAFF.

This clonotype was picked up many times. The chain joins TRBV7-9 to TRBJ2-3; 14 bases line up with TRBD2. With 6 bases clipped from V and 0 bases from J, the junction kept 2 bases outside the gene matches. The CDR3 is 16 amino acids. Germline V gene lookup returns CDR1 SEHNR and CDR2 FQNEAQ (reference sequence). CDR3 loop: CASRRLAGGSTDTQYF. The CDR3, as DNA: TGTGCCAGCAGACGACTAGCGGGGGGGAGCACAGATACGCAGTATTTT.

The chain links TRBV14 to TRBJ2-7; 8 bases match TRBD1. There are 17 residues in the CDR3. Germline CDR1 is SGHDN and CDR2 is FVKESK. Germline trimming cut 4 bases from V and 3 bases from J; bases unmatched to any gene: 14. The CDR3 loop is CASSLHPDRGPSYEQYF. CDR3 DNA: TGTGCCAGCAGCCTCCACCCTGACAGGGGTCCTAGCTACGAGCAGTACTTC. The whole variable domain, remainder taken from reference TRBV14 and TRBJ2-7, is EAGVTQFPSHSVIEKGQTVTLRCDPISGHDNLYWYRRVMGKEIKFLLHFVKESKQDESGMPNNRFLAERTGGTYSTLKVQPAELEDSGVYFCASSLHPDRGPSYEQYFGPGTRLTVT.

In this sample, this clonotype turned up many times. The rearrangement joins TRBV27 to TRBJ2-1; 7 bases agree with TRBD1. This CDR3 has 14 residues. Germline values: CDR1 MNHEY, CDR2 SMNVEV (reference sequence). The V segment lost 2 bases and the J segment 9 bases; nucleotides outside the gene matches: 7. In DNA form, the CDR3 reads TGTGCCAGCAGTTTACAGGGGGTCGGCACTGAGCAGTTCTTC. Residues: CASSLQGVGTEQFF.